What follows are 15 T cell receptor beta chains derived from one specimen sequenced in a study of response to subunit inactivated influenza vaccine. TCRdb itself ran the RT-PCR reads through MiXCR, one entry per CDR3 protein. Here the sample spans approximately 730,000 distinct CDR3 sequences, 14% being singletons. Material: PBMCs from blood, obtained 14 to 15 days before vaccination. These receptors came from a man aged 50 to 60 who received an inactivated influenza vaccine.

This clonotype was detected many times. J is TRBJ1-1 and V is TRBV12-3 or TRBV12-4; D remains unclear. V was pared by 4 bases and J by 6 bases, with 9 bases between. The CDR3 length is 12 residues. CDR3 coding DNA: TGTGCCAGCAGTTATACTAGGGCTGAAGCTTTCTTT. Residues: CASSYTRAEAFF.

At least ten counts were recorded for this clonotype. The rearrangement uses TRBV12-3 or TRBV12-4 and TRBJ2-2; D could derive from TRBD1 or TRBD2 (5 bases each). The CDR3 is 15 amino acids. Trimming removed 6 bases at V and 7 bases at J, with 18 bases between. The CDR3 sequence is CASRTGTSRGGELFF. CDR3 sequence (DNA): TGTGCCAGCAGGACCGGGACGTCGAGGGGCGGGGAGCTGTTTTTT.

This clonotype appeared a few times. J is TRBJ2-1 and V is TRBV5-1; 11 bases agree with TRBD2. This CDR3 region has 17 residues. Germline CDR1 and CDR2: SGHRS and YFSETQ. V lost 4 bases, J lost 0 bases, and 6 bases stayed unmatched. CDR3 amino acids: CASSTALAGDSYNEQFF. The CDR3 nucleotides read TGCGCCAGCAGCACAGCACTAGCGGGGGACTCCTACAATGAGCAGTTCTTC.

CDR3 DNA sequence: TGCAGTGCTAGAGGATCACCTAGCGGGCCCTACAATGAGCAGTTCTTC. Translation: CSARGSPSGPYNEQFF. The rearrangement joins TRBV20-1 to TRBJ2-1, with 8 bases that match TRBD2. V shed 1 base and J 2 bases; nucleotides not matched to a gene: 7. Germline V gene lookup returns CDR1 DFQATT and CDR2 SNEGSKA (reference sequence). The CDR3 covers 16 residues.

This clonotype turned up a few times. The chain links TRBV29-1 to TRBJ2-1; D is perhaps TRBD2 (5 bases). The CDR3 is made up of 14 amino acids. The germline CDR1 and CDR2 sequences are SQVTM and ANQGSEA. Trimming stripped 7 bases from V and 10 bases from J, with 23 bases between. The CDR3 bases are TGCAGCGGTATGGGGAGTACCATCCCTGGGGAGCAGTTCTTC. The encoded protein is CSGMGSTIPGEQFF.

This clonotype was detected a few times. The chain is built from TRBV15 and TRBJ2-1; 13 bases map to TRBD2. The length of the CDR3 is 19 residues. Trimming removed 7 bases from V and 6 bases from J; junction bases left unmatched: 18. Germline loops: CDR1 LNHNV, CDR2 YYDKDF (reference sequence). DNA of the CDR3: TGTGCCACCACCCGAGGGAAGGCTCCGGGACTAGCGGGGTTCAATGAGCAGTTCTTC. Residues: CATTRGKAPGLAGFNEQFF.

The sample holds one count of this clonotype. V is TRBV25-1 and J is TRBJ2-6; D is unclear. Trimming cost V 6 bases and J 2 bases, with 5 bases left between them. Looked up from germline, CDR1 is MGHDK and CDR2 is SYGVNS. The CDR3 loop spans 13 amino acids. The CDR3 DNA sequence: TGTGCCAGCAGGAGTGCTGGGGCCAACGTCCTGACTTTC. Its translation: CASRSAGANVLTF.

This clonotype turned up a few times. The V and J genes are TRBV29-1 and TRBJ2-1; 10 nucleotides match TRBD2. This CDR3 is 14 amino acids long. Unmatched junction bases numbered 2, after V lost 3 bases and J lost 3 bases. Germline V gene data show CDR1 as SQVTM and CDR2 as ANQGSEA. CDR3 coding DNA: TGCAGCGTTGACGTAGCGGGAGGCTACAATGAGCAGTTCTTC. Translation: CSVDVAGGYNEQFF.

The V call is TRBV18, the J call TRBJ2-3, with 7 bases aligning to TRBD1. Germline V CDR1 and CDR2: KGHSH, LQKENI. The length of the CDR3 is 16 residues. Unmatched junction bases numbered 11, after V lost 4 bases and J lost 4 bases. As DNA, the CDR3 is TGTGCCAGCTCACGCCCCAGAGGGGGCGTCGCAGATACGCAGTATTTT. Amino acid sequence: CASSRPRGGVADTQYF.

This chain connects TRBV6-2 or TRBV6-3 to TRBJ1-2, with 7 bases lining up with TRBD1. The V gene's germline CDR1 is MNHEY and CDR2 SVGEGT. The J segment lost 4 bases and the V segment lost 2 bases, leaving 4 bases of the junction unmatched. There are 14 residues in the CDR3. Written as DNA, the CDR3 is TGTGCCAGCAGTTACCCGGGACAGTTCTATGGCTACACCTTC. Translation: CASSYPGQFYGYTF.

This clonotype has ten or more counts. The chain has TRBV7-2 and TRBJ1-3; maybe TRBD1 (5 bases). From germline, CDR1 is SGHTA and CDR2 FQGNSA. The CDR3 has 14 residues. V was trimmed by 4 bases and J by 2 bases, leaving 9 bases between them. This CDR3 is CASSSGHPGNTIYF. For the CDR3, the DNA is TGTGCCAGCAGCTCTGGACATCCTGGAAACACCATATATTTT.

A few counts support this clonotype. The V call is TRBV7-9, the J call TRBJ1-2, with 7 bases lining up with TRBD1. Germline CDR1 reads SEHNR; CDR2 reads FQNEAQ (reference sequence). Unmatched junction bases numbered 10, after V lost 1 base and J lost 8 bases. The CDR3 spans 15 residues. In nucleotides, the CDR3 is TGTGCCAGCAGCTTAGGGAGGACAGGCCCGGGGGGCTACACCTTC. It encodes CASSLGRTGPGGYTF.

The rearrangement links TRBV15 to TRBJ1-1; no clear D. Trimming took off 1 base at V and 3 bases at J, with 15 bases between the two ends. Germline loops: CDR1 LNHNV, CDR2 YYDKDF (reference sequence). The CDR3 has 16 amino acids. Here the CDR3 reads CATSRGHRQADTEAFF. The CDR3 nucleotides are TGTGCCACCAGCAGAGGTCACCGACAAGCGGACACTGAAGCTTTCTTT.

This sequence joins TRBV10-3 and TRBJ2-5, with D perhaps assigned TRBD1 or TRBD2 (5 bases each). The V end was cut by 4 bases, the J end by 4 bases, with 16 bases between. Germline CDR1 ENHRY, CDR2 SYGVKD. CDR3 size: 15 residues. The CDR3 sequence: CAISAGTRSVETQYF. The CDR3 DNA follows: TGTGCCATCAGTGCCGGGACCAGGTCTGTAGAGACCCAGTACTTC.

This clonotype was counted only a few times. The V gene is TRBV20-1, the J gene TRBJ2-4; 8 positions agree with TRBD2. CDR3 length: 13 amino acids. CDR1 is DFQATT, CDR2 SNEGSKA, per germline (reference sequence). J lost 8 bases, V lost 0 bases, and 3 bases had no gene match. The CDR3 spells CSAREDGRDIQYF. The DNA for the CDR3 is TGCAGTGCTAGAGAGGACGGGAGGGACATTCAGTACTTC.